The 20 T cell receptor beta chains presented below share a single source sample, sequenced in a study of post-analysis software for immune sequencing data. Study-wide points: The five TRBV segments detected at higher frequency in patients than in controls included TRBV5-6, TRBV5-1 and TRBV20-1.

Unique molecular identifiers featured in each of the TCR beta cDNA libraries. Each CDR3 protein gets one entry after TCRdb re-called the PCR reads with MiXCR. Seen here are about 770,000 distinct CDR3 sequences, around 45% observed once, and the top ten hold 4.9%. Their antigens remain unidentified. Sequencing was performed on blood. These receptors were collected from a girl between 10 and 17 years old with multiple sclerosis.

Of note for this clonotype: Mismatch with germline at one junction end may stem from a read error. J is TRBJ2-6 and V is TRBV10-3, with D maybe TRBD1 (6 bases). This CDR3 has 16 residues. Germline V gives CDR1 ENHRY, CDR2 SYGVKD. The CDR3 is CATSPGESSGANVLTF. The CDR3 DNA sequence: TGTGCCACCAGTCCAGGGGAGAGCTCTGGGGCCAACGTCCTGACTTTC.

This clonotype was seen more than once but under ten times. V usage is TRBV5-1 and J usage is TRBJ2-3, with 11 bases aligning to TRBD2. Germline assignment: CDR1 SGHRS and CDR2 YFSETQ. J was trimmed by 2 bases and V by 3 bases; bases with no gene match: 5. CDR3 length: 16 residues. The DNA of the CDR3 is TGCGCCAGCAGCTCTGGACTAGCGGGTATCACAGATACGCAGTATTTT. The encoded protein is CASSSGLAGITDTQYF.

V and J are TRBV29-1 and TRBJ2-5, with 9 bases that match TRBD1. V lost 8 bases to trimming and J lost 3 bases; unmatched junction nucleotides: 4. Germline V gene data show CDR1 as SQVTM and CDR2 as ANQGSEA. This CDR3 region has 12 residues. The CDR3 reads CSTRTGEETQYF. CDR3 bases: TGCAGCACCAGGACAGGGGAAGAGACCCAGTACTTC.

This clonotype was found a few times. The V gene is TRBV5-1, the J gene TRBJ2-3, with D possibly matching TRBD2 (5 bases). Germline values: CDR1 SGHRS, CDR2 YFSETQ. Trimming pared 0 bases from V and 4 bases from J, leaving 15 bases between. The CDR3 runs 16 residues. The CDR3 reads CASSLVVGIAPDTQYF. The DNA for the CDR3 is TGCGCCAGCAGCTTGGTTGTCGGGATAGCCCCAGATACGCAGTATTTT.

This clonotype was recorded a few times. The chain is built from TRBV28 and TRBJ1-2; 9 bases align to TRBD1. The CDR3 runs to 15 residues. Trimming cost V 5 bases and J 4 bases; bases outside gene matches: 8. From germline, CDR1 is MDHEN and CDR2 SYDVKM. The CDR3 here is CASSPYRGQGYGYTF. The CDR3 nucleotides read TGTGCCAGCAGTCCATACAGGGGGCAAGGCTATGGCTACACCTTC.

Only a few counts were recorded for this clonotype. The V and J genes are TRBV6-6 and TRBJ1-5; 7 bases are a match to TRBD1. V dropped 2 bases and J dropped 1; count of bases not matched to a gene: 2. The CDR3 totals 15 residues. Germline CDR1 reads MNHNY; CDR2 reads SVGAGI (reference sequence). The CDR3 sequence: CASSYEGGSNQPQHF. CDR3 DNA: TGTGCCAGCAGTTACGAAGGGGGCAGCAATCAGCCCCAGCATTTT.

On this clonotype itself: Mismatch with germline at one junction end may stem from a read error. V gene TRBV7-7 combines with J gene TRBJ2-5, with D possibly being TRBD1 (6 bases). CDR3 length equals 16 residues. The germline CDR1 and CDR2 sequences are SSHAT and FNYEAQ (reference sequence). This CDR3 is CASSTQGFYCQETQYF. The DNA for the CDR3 is TGTGCTAGCAGCACACAGGGCTTTTATTGCCAAGAGACCCAGTACTTC.

V usage is TRBV10-3 and J usage is TRBJ1-5; TRBD1 matches at 8 bases. Germline CDR1 is ENHRY and CDR2 is SYGVKD. V dropped 6 bases and J dropped 5; count of bases not matched to a gene: 3. This CDR3 has 13 residues. CDR3 sequence reads: CAISRQGYQPQHF. Written as DNA, the CDR3 is TGTGCCATCAGCCGACAGGGGTATCAGCCCCAGCATTTT.

Only a few counts were recorded for this clonotype. The V and J genes are TRBV20-1 and TRBJ2-3, with 8 positions matching TRBD2. V dropped 6 bases and J dropped 5; count of bases not matched to a gene: 10. Looked up from germline, CDR1 is DFQATT and CDR2 is SNEGSKA (reference sequence). The CDR3 spans 14 residues. The DNA for the CDR3 is TGCAGTGCAGCCCAAGCGGGAGCGAGAGATACGCAGTATTTT. Its translation: CSAAQAGARDTQYF.

J is TRBJ2-7 and V is TRBV13; possibly TRBD1 or TRBD2 for D (5 bases each). The CDR3 loop spans 14 amino acids. The germline V gene has CDR1 PRHDT and CDR2 FYEKMQ (reference sequence). V lost 6 bases and J lost 4, with 16 bases in between. The CDR3 coding sequence is TGTGCCAGCAGAGGGGACGAAGGGAGTTACGAGCAGTACTTC. Its protein is CASRGDEGSYEQYF. Drawing the rest from reference TRBV13 and TRBJ2-7, the complete variable domain is AAGVIQSPRHLIKEKRETATLKCYPIPRHDTVYWYQQGPGQDPQFLISFYEKMQSDKGSIPDRFSAQQFSDYHSELNMSSLELGDSALYFCASRGDEGSYEQYFGPGTRLTVT.

This clonotype was counted a few times. The V and J genes are TRBV5-6 and TRBJ2-3, with 9 bases that match TRBD2. The trim removed 5 bases at V and 6 bases at J, leaving 16 bases unmatched. Germline-derived CDR1 and CDR2 are SGHDT and YYEEEE. The CDR3 totals 17 residues. CDR3 residues: CASSSQLPGLAPDTQYF. As DNA, the CDR3 is TGTGCCAGCAGTTCGCAACTCCCGGGACTAGCCCCGGATACGCAGTATTTT.

In the case of this clonotype: Germline and junction disagree at one end, which may indicate a read error. The chain couples TRBV12-3 or TRBV12-4 to TRBJ1-5, with TRBD1 as a possible D gene (6 bases). This CDR3 region has 17 residues. The CDR3 DNA reads as TGTGCCAGCAGTTCCGGGACACTTGTCCCGGGCAATCAGCCCCGGCATTTT. As protein: CASSSGTLVPGNQPRHF.

This clonotype occurred a few times. The chain is built from TRBV7-2 and TRBJ2-7; 7 positions agree with TRBD1. CDR3 size: 15 residues. The germline CDR1 and CDR2 sequences are SGHTA and FQGNSA. V trimming: 6 bases; J trimming: 2 bases; junction bases outside the gene matches: 10. The DNA of the CDR3 is TGTGCCAGCAGTTCCATCCCGGGACAGACCTACGAGCAGTACTTC. This codes for CASSSIPGQTYEQYF.

CDR3 in amino acids: CSAKPDREYEQYF. CDR3 in DNA: TGCAGTGCCAAGCCGGACAGGGAATACGAGCAGTACTTC. The chain joins TRBV20-1 to TRBJ2-7; 8 nucleotides match TRBD1. Germline CDR1 is DFQATT and CDR2 is SNEGSKA (reference sequence). The CDR3 extends over 13 amino acids. With V trimmed by 6 bases and J by 4 bases, 8 bases remained unmatched.

The table lists this clonotype with a few counts. V gene TRBV29-1 combines with J gene TRBJ1-2; D possibly corresponds to TRBD1 (5 bases). V dropped 2 bases and J dropped 4 bases, with 14 bases sitting between them. The germline V gene has CDR1 SQVTM and CDR2 ANQGSEA. This CDR3 is built from 14 residues. CDR3 sequence reads: CSVELARGSYGYTF. The CDR3 region has the DNA TGCAGCGTTGAATTGGCCCGGGGGAGCTATGGCTACACCTTC.

The chain joins TRBV5-1 to TRBJ1-1; 10 bases align to TRBD1. J was trimmed by 0 bases and V by 3 bases; bases with no gene match: 2. CDR1 and CDR2 (germline): SGHRS, YFSETQ. The CDR3 has 15 amino acids. CDR3 sequence (DNA): TGCGCCAGCAGCTCGACAGGGGGCGTGAACACTGAAGCTTTCTTT. Its protein is CASSSTGGVNTEAFF.

This clonotype was seen once. Compared with germline, one end of the junction differs, possibly owing to a read error. The chain employs TRBV20-1 and TRBJ2-7, with a tentative D call TRBD2 (6 bases). This CDR3 comprises 13 residues. Looked up from germline, CDR1 is DFQATT and CDR2 is SNEGSKA (reference sequence). The CDR3 region is CSASYRTNYEQYF. CDR3 bases: TGCAGCGCTAGCTACAGGACTAACTACGAGCAGTACTTC.

The chain joins TRBV5-1 to TRBJ2-4; a possible D gene is TRBD2 (5 bases). TRBJ2-7 matches the DNA end more closely, so the J call is doubtful. CDR1 is SGHRS and CDR2 is YFSETQ in the germline V gene. CDR3 length: 13 amino acids. The CDR3 region is CASSLGGSIEQYF. Written as DNA, the CDR3 is TGCGCCAGCAGCTTGGGAGGGTCGATCGAGCAGTACTTC.

A remark on this clonotype: Because the CDR3 is missing its conserved closing phenylalanine or tryptophan, this is likely a read error. The rearrangement uses TRBV6-5 and TRBJ2-3; no clear D. CDR1 and CDR2 from the germline V gene are MNHEY and SVGAGI. Trimming removed 1 base from V and 4 bases from J, with 9 bases in between. The CDR3 is 14 amino acids. CDR3 protein: CASSYYVGSDTQYC. The CDR3 coding sequence is TGTGCCAGCAGTTACTACGTAGGGTCAGATACGCAGTATTGT.

V and J are TRBV4-3 and TRBJ2-7; 10 bases line up with TRBD1. Germline V gives CDR1 LGHNA, CDR2 YSLEER. The length of the CDR3 is 16 residues. The V gene end was trimmed by 1 base and the J gene end by 3 bases; junction bases not matched to a gene: 6. The DNA of the CDR3 is TGCGCCAGCAGCCAAGGGACGGGACAGGGGATCTACGAGCAGTACTTC. Translating it yields CASSQGTGQGIYEQYF.